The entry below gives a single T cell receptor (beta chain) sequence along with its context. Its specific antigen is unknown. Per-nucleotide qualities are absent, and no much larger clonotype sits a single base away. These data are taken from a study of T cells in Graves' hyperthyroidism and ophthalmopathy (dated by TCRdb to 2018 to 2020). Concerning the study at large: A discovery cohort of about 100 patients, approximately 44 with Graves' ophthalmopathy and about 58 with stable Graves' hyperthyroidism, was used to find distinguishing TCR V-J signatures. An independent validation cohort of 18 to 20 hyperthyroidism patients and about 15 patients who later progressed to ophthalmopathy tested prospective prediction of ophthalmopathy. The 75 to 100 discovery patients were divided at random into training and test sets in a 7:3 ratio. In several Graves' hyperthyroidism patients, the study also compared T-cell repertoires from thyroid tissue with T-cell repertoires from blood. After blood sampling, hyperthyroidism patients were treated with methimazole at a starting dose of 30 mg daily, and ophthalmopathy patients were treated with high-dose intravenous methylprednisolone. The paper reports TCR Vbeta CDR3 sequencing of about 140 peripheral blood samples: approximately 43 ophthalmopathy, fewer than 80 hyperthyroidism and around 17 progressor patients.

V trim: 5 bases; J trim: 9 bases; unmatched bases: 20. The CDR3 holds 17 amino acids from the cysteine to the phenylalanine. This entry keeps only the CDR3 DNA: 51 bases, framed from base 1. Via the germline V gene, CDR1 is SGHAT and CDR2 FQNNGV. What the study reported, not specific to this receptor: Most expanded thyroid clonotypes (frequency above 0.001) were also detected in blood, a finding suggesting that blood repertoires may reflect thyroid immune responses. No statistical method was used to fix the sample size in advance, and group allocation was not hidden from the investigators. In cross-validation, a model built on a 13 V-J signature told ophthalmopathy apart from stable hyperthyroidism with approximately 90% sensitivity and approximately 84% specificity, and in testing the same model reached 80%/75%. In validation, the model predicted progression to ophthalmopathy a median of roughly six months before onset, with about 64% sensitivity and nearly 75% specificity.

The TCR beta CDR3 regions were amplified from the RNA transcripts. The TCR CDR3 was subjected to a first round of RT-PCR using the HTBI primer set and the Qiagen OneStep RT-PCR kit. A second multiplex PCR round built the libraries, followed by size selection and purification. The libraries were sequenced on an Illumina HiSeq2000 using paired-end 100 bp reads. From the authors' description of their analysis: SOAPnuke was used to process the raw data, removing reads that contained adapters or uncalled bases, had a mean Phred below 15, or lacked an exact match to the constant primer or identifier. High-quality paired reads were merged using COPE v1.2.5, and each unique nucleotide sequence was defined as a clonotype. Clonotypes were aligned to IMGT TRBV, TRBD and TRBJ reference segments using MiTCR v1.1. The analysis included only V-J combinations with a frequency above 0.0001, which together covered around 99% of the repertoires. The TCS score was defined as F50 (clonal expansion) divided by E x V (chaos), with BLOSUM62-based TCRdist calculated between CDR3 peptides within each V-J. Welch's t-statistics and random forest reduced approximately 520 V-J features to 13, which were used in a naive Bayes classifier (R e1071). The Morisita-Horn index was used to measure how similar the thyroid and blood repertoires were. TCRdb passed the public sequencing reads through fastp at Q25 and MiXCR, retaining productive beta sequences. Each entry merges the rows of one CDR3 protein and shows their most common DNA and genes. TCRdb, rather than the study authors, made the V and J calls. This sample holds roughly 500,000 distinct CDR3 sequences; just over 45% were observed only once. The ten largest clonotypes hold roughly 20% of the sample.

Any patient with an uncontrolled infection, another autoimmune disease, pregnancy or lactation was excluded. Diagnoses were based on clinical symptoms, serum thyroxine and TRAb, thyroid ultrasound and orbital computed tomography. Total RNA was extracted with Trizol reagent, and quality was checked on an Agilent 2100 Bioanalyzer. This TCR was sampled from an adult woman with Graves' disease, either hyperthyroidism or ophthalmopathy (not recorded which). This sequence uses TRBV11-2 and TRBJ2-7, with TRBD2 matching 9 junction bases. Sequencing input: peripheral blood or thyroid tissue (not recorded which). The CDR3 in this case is CASSPRGPSGTTDTQYF. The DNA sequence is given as TGTGCCAGCAGCCCACGGGGGCCTAGCGGGACGACAGATACGCAGTACTTC.